The 27 T cell receptor beta chains in this list originate from one sample, sequenced in a study of metastatic and nonmetastatic thyroid tumors. There were no patients who had received any treatment before thyroid surgery. TCRdb re-called clones from the PCR reads using MiXCR. This table has roughly 10,000 clones, 22% appearing once. Sequences were obtained from adjacent normal tissue. The receptors come from a female donor with papillary thyroid cancer or a benign thyroid nodule (not recorded which). Some clones in this sample may be carry-over from other donors' samples.

Remarks on this clone: At one of its ends the junction is not consistent with the germline gene, which may arise from a read error. The CDR3 sequence: CASSPGTGSPFEPFF. The DNA for the CDR3 is TGTGCCAGCAGTCCCGGTACAGGGTCTCCCTTTGAACCTTTCTTT. V and J are TRBV12-3 or TRBV12-4 and TRBJ1-1; maybe TRBD1 (6 bases). This CDR3 has 15 amino acids.

J is TRBJ2-1 and V is TRBV19; 7 bases agree with TRBD1. Germline CDR1 LNHDA, CDR2 SQIVND (reference sequence). Germline trimming cut 1 base from V and 1 base from J; bases unmatched to any gene: 4. CDR3 length: 16 residues. The CDR3 DNA reads as TGTGCCAGTAGTATAGCGACAGGGCTATCCTACAATGAGCAGTTCTTC. Translated: CASSIATGLSYNEQFF.

This clone was counted many times. The CDR3 region is CASSASGAYSGTQYF. In DNA, the CDR3 is TGTGCCAGCAGCGCTAGCGGGGCCTACTCGGGGACCCAGTACTTC. The V call is TRBV11-3, the J call TRBJ2-5, with 9 bases aligning to TRBD2. V lost 5 bases, J lost 7 bases, and 11 bases stayed unmatched. The germline V gene encodes CDR1 SGHNT and CDR2 YENEEA. CDR3 size: 15 residues. Drawing the rest from reference TRBV11-3 and TRBJ2-5, the complete variable domain is EAGVVQSPRYKIIEKKQPVAFWCNPISGHNTLYWYLQNLGQGPELLIRYENEEAVDDSQLPKDRFSAERLKGVDSTLKIQPAELGDSAVYLCASSASGAYSGTQYFGPGTRLLVL.

In its sample, this clone was seen a few times. The J gene is TRBJ2-2, the V gene TRBV24-1; tentatively, D is TRBD1 (6 bases). Per germline, CDR1 KGHDR and CDR2 SFDVKD. V was shortened by 8 bases and J by 5 bases, with 14 bases between the two germline ends. The CDR3 totals 14 residues. CDR3 in amino acids: CATTSTGATGELFF. CDR3 nucleotides: TGTGCCACCACATCGACAGGAGCGACCGGGGAGCTGTTTTTT.

The sample holds many counts of this clone. The chain carries TRBV12-5 and TRBJ2-3; D perhaps matches TRBD1 (6 bases). This CDR3 contains 14 residues. The V end was cut by 1 base, the J end by 1 base, with 6 bases between. Germline V lookup: CDR1 LGHNT, CDR2 FRNRAP. CDR3 loop: CASGLAGGTDTQYF. The CDR3 DNA reads as TGTGCTAGTGGTTTGGCAGGGGGCACAGATACGCAGTATTTT. The entire variable domain, with the rest obtained from reference TRBV12-5 and TRBJ2-3, is as follows: DARVTQTPRHKVTEMGQEVTMRCQPILGHNTVFWYRQTMMQGLELLAYFRNRAPLDDSGMPKDRFSAEMPDATLATLKIQPSEPRDSAVYFCASGLAGGTDTQYFGPGTRLTVL.

This clone was seen a few times. The V and J genes are TRBV28 and TRBJ2-3, with 7 positions matching TRBD2. The trim removed 5 bases at V and 6 bases at J, leaving 11 bases unmatched. The germline V gene has CDR1 MDHEN and CDR2 SYDVKM. The CDR3 totals 15 residues. CDR3 region: CASSTRDFGGDTQYF. Written as DNA, the CDR3 is TGTGCCAGCAGTACCCGGGACTTCGGGGGGGATACGCAGTATTTT. The full variable domain, completed using reference TRBV28 and TRBJ2-3, is DVKVTQSSRYLVKRTGEKVFLECVQDMDHENMFWYRQDPGLGLRLIYFSYDVKMKEKGDIPEGYSVSREKKERFSLILESASTNQTSMYLCASSTRDFGGDTQYFGPGTRLTVL.

This clone was seen at least ten times. The germline gene is not matched at one end of the junction; a read error may be the cause. The chain recombines TRBV7-3 with TRBJ1-6; D is ambiguous. Germline V gives CDR1 SGHTA, CDR2 FQGTGA. There are 13 residues in the CDR3. The CDR3 region has the DNA TGTGCAAGCAGCTTTGGTGGTAATTCACCCCTCCACTTT. This encodes CASSFGGNSPLHF.

This clone was observed many times. The V gene is TRBV3-1, the J gene TRBJ2-3; 8 bases match TRBD2. V was clipped by 8 bases and J by 4 bases; unmatched bases: 5. The CDR3 has 13 amino acids. Germline V CDR1 and CDR2: LGHDT, YNNKEL (reference sequence). CDR3: CASGAGGADTQYF. CDR3 DNA sequence: TGTGCCAGCGGGGCGGGGGGTGCAGATACGCAGTATTTT.

The V call is TRBV6-1, the J call TRBJ1-2; no clear D gene. CDR1 and CDR2 from the germline V gene are MNHNS and SASEGT. V shed 6 bases and J shed 0 bases, with 8 bases lying between them. CDR3 length equals 13 residues. The CDR3 here is CASRTGTNYGYTF. The CDR3 region has the DNA TGTGCCAGCAGAACCGGGACTAACTATGGCTACACCTTC.

This clone was found a few times. The chain has TRBV11-2 and TRBJ1-1, with 7 bases that match TRBD1. CDR3 length: 15 amino acids. From germline, CDR1 is SGHAT and CDR2 FQNNGV. Losses at the gene ends were 4 bases for V and 3 bases for J; bases not matched to a gene: 8. The DNA of the CDR3 is TGTGCCAGCAGCTCTAACAGGGGTCGGGACACTGAAGCTTTCTTT. Translated: CASSSNRGRDTEAFF.

The sample holds many counts of this clone. This may come from a read error, since a much larger clone is one base off. Because the CDR3 is missing its conserved closing phenylalanine or tryptophan, this is likely a read error. The V and J genes are TRBV13 and TRBJ1-2; D is ambiguous. CDR3 length: 15 residues. V dropped 5 bases and J dropped 4 bases, with 17 bases sitting between them. Germline CDR1 is PRHDT and CDR2 is FYEKMQ (reference sequence). The CDR3 DNA is TGTGCCAGCAGCCCCCCCCCCGGGCAGAGCTATGGCTACACCTCC. Translated, it gives CASSPPPGQSYGYTS.

Worth noting for this clone: At one boundary the junction diverges from the germline segment, which might be a read error. The CDR3 region has the DNA TGTGCCAGCACCCTCAATTCGGGGGAAACTGGCTGCACCTTC. Its protein product is CASTLNSGETGCTF. V usage is TRBV6-1 and J usage is TRBJ1-2; D is perhaps TRBD1 (5 bases). The CDR3 length is 14 residues. Germline V gives CDR1 MNHNS, CDR2 SASEGT.

This clone was counted at least ten times. The V and J genes are TRBV7-3 and TRBJ1-1, with a weak D call TRBD1 (5 bases). The CDR3 length is 13 residues. Trimming pared 3 bases from V and 4 bases from J, leaving 9 bases between. Germline-derived CDR1 and CDR2 are SGHTA and FQGTGA. The CDR3 spells CASSFGGITEAFF. CDR3 coding DNA: TGTGCCAGCAGCTTCGGGGGGATCACTGAAGCTTTCTTT.

Ten or more counts support this clone. The chain joins TRBV10-3 to TRBJ1-5; maybe TRBD1 (6 bases). The V gene lost 6 bases and the J gene lost 0 bases, with 9 bases spanning the gap. This CDR3 spans 14 amino acids. Germline V lookup: CDR1 ENHRY, CDR2 SYGVKD. This CDR3 reads CAIRKDSSNQPQHF. The CDR3 coding sequence is TGTGCCATCAGAAAGGACAGTAGCAATCAGCCCCAGCATTTT.

This clone was found a few times. Sequence at one end of the junction differs from germline and may be a read error. The V gene is TRBV27, the J gene TRBJ2-3; D remains ambiguous. CDR1 is MNHEY and CDR2 is SMNVEV in the germline V gene (reference sequence). CDR3 length equals 13 residues. The CDR3 reads CASVSVQRYTQYF. CDR3 DNA: TGTGCCAGCGTCTCAGTTCAGAGATATACGCAGTACTTT.

The sample holds many counts of this clone. CDR3 in amino acids: CASSVEGRGNQPQHF. The CDR3 nucleotides read TGTGCCAGCAGTGTTGAGGGTCGGGGCAATCAGCCCCAGCATTTT. The chain combines TRBV2 with TRBJ1-5; D unclear. Germline lookup yields CDR1 SNHLY and CDR2 FYNNEI. Trimming took 4 bases from V and 2 from J, leaving 12 bases between them. The CDR3 has 15 amino acids.

Comment on this clone: Compared with germline, one end of the junction differs, possibly owing to a read error. This specimen includes other DNA sequences encoding the same CDR3. J is TRBJ2-1 and V is TRBV6-4; no reliable D call. This CDR3 is 13 amino acids long. Germline V CDR1 and CDR2: MRHNA, SNTAGT. CDR3 coding DNA: TGTGCCAGCAGTGAGGGGTACCCCAATGAACAGTTCTTC. Translating it yields CASSEGYPNEQFF.

Many counts were recorded for this clone. The chain's CDR3 is CASSRLTGGYTEAFF. The DNA for the CDR3 is TGCGCCAGCAGCCGACTCACAGGGGGCTACACTGAAGCTTTCTTT. V is TRBV4-3 and J is TRBJ1-1; 9 nucleotides line up with TRBD1. V lost 4 bases and J lost 3; bases outside the gene matches: 6. The CDR3 is 15 amino acids. Germline loops: CDR1 LGHNA, CDR2 YSLEER.

This clone was observed many times. The chain carries TRBV2 and TRBJ2-3, with TRBD2 identical over 11 bases. V trimming: 6 bases; J trimming: 1 base; junction bases outside the gene matches: 9. Per the germline V gene, CDR1 is SNHLY and CDR2 is FYNNEI. The CDR3 consists of 17 residues. Here the CDR3 reads CASSYRGTSGRTDTQYF. The CDR3 nucleotides read TGTGCCAGCAGCTATAGGGGGACTAGCGGACGCACAGATACGCAGTATTTT.

This rearrangement joins TRBV6-2 or TRBV6-3 to TRBJ2-7; D not resolved. CDR3 size: 13 residues. V lost 4 bases, J lost 2 bases, and 9 bases lay in between. The germline CDR1 and CDR2 sequences are MNHEY and SVGEGT. In DNA form, the CDR3 reads TGTGCCAGCAGTTTGGACGCTCCCTACGAGCAGTACTTC. This encodes CASSLDAPYEQYF.

The DNA of the CDR3 is TGTGCCAGCAGCTTCGGGGGGGCCCAAAAAAGTAACTATGGCTACACCTTC. Translation gives CASSFGGAQKSNYGYTF. The V gene is TRBV7-8, the J gene TRBJ1-2; a possible D gene is TRBD1 (6 bases). This CDR3 contains 17 residues. Germline CDR1 reads SGHVS; CDR2 reads FQNEAQ. The V end lost 3 bases, the J end lost 1 base, and 18 bases lay between the germline ends.

This clone is labeled medium-sized. The chain carries TRBV28 and TRBJ1-5; D perhaps matches TRBD1 (6 bases). Per the germline V gene, CDR1 is MDHEN and CDR2 is SYDVKM. Trimming removed 5 bases from V and 0 bases from J, with 11 bases in between. CDR3 length equals 15 residues. Here the CDR3 reads CASSMSGASNQPQHF. In DNA form, the CDR3 reads TGTGCCAGCAGTATGTCAGGGGCTAGCAATCAGCCCCAGCATTTT.

CDR3 sequence: CASSRSGHGYTF. The CDR3 DNA reads as TGTGCCAGCAGTCGGTCAGGGCATGGCTACACCTTC. J is TRBJ1-2 and V is TRBV6-2 or TRBV6-3; tentative D call: TRBD1 (5 bases). Germline V CDR1 and CDR2: MNHEY, SVGEGT. The V and J ends lost 5 bases and 6 bases respectively, with 10 bases between them. The CDR3 sequence is 12 residues long.

This clone is categorized as medium-sized. The V gene is TRBV20-1, the J gene TRBJ1-5; D call uncertain. The CDR3 has 13 residues. Germline CDR1 is DFQATT and CDR2 is SNEGSKA (reference sequence). V lost 6 bases to trimming and J lost 5 bases, with 14 bases between them. DNA of the CDR3: TGCAGTGCAAGGCTGGCATCGTATCAGCCCCAGCATTTT. It encodes CSARLASYQPQHF.

By share of the sample, this clone is medium-sized. V and J are TRBV6-1 and TRBJ1-2, with 8 bases aligning to TRBD1. With 6 bases clipped from V and 8 bases from J, the junction kept 14 bases outside the gene matches. The CDR3 length is 15 residues. Germline V gene data show CDR1 as MNHNS and CDR2 as SASEGT. Here the CDR3 reads CASRLKPTGVRGYTF. The CDR3 DNA follows: TGTGCCAGCAGACTTAAACCGACAGGGGTAAGAGGCTACACCTTC.

To note about this clone: The final CDR3 position lacks the conserved phenylalanine or tryptophan, pointing to a likely read error. This chain uses TRBV20-1 with TRBJ2-6; 10 bases map to TRBD2. CDR1 and CDR2 (germline): DFQATT, SNEGSKA (reference sequence). The CDR3 has 17 amino acids. The V segment lost 1 base and the J segment 0 bases; nucleotides outside the gene matches: 3. The CDR3 coding sequence is TGCAGTGCTAGAGTAGCGGGGGGAGGCTCTGGGGCCAACGTCCTGACTTCC. This encodes CSARVAGGGSGANVLTS.

Only a few counts were recorded for this clone. Possible read error: a much larger clone is one base away. This chain uses TRBV2 with TRBJ1-4, with TRBD1 matching over 7 bases. Trimming cost V 7 bases and J 8 bases; bases outside gene matches: 10. The germline V gene encodes CDR1 SNHLY and CDR2 FYNNEI. The CDR3 sequence is 14 residues long. CDR3 nucleotides: TGTGCCAGCATTGCCGGGACAGTGCAGGAAAAACTGTTTTTT. This encodes CASIAGTVQEKLFF.